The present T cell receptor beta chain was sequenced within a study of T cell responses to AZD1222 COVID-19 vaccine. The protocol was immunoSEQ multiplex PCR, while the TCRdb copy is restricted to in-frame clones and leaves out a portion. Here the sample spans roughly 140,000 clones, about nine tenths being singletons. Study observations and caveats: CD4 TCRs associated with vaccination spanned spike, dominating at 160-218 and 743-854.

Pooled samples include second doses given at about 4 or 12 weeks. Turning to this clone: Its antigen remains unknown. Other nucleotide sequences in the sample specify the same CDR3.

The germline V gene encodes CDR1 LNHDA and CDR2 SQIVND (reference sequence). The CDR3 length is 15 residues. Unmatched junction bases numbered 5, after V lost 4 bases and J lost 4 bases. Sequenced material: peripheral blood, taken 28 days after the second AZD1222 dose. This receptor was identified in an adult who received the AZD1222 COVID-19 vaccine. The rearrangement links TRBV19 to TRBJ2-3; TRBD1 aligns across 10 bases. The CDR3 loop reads CASSRGTGAADTQYF. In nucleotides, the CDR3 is TGTGCCAGTAGTAGAGGGACAGGGGCAGCAGATACGCAGTATTTT.